The 12 T cell receptor beta chains reported below all come from one sample, sequenced in a study of blood T cells in healthy people across ages. It was with a sample-barcoded 5' primer and a J-beta primer mix that a second PCR of about 7 to 12 cycles was run. Via MiXCR, TCRdb re-called the 5' RACE reads, giving one row per CDR3 protein. The sample holds 1.8 million or so distinct CDR3 sequences, approximately 40% seen once. The specimen was blood. These receptors were obtained from a human donor in good health.

This clonotype has only a few counts. The chain recombines TRBV27 with TRBJ2-1, with 7 bases matching TRBD1. The CDR3 extends over 15 amino acids. CDR1 MNHEY and CDR2 SMNVEV come from the germline V gene (reference sequence). V gave up 6 bases and J gave up 2 bases; unmatched junction bases: 7. CDR3 sequence reads: CASSMTGSPYNEQFF. In DNA, the CDR3 is TGTGCCAGCAGCATGACAGGGAGCCCCTACAATGAGCAGTTCTTC.

This clonotype was seen a handful of times. The V and J genes are TRBV27 and TRBJ1-2; D possibly corresponds to TRBD1 (5 bases). V was clipped by 0 bases and J by 0 bases, with 11 bases between them. This CDR3 is built from 16 residues. Germline CDR1 is MNHEY and CDR2 is SMNVEV (reference sequence). For the CDR3, the DNA is TGTGCCAGCAGTTTATCGGCAGGGACGGCTAACTATGGCTACACCTTC. Encoded protein: CASSLSAGTANYGYTF.

The CDR3 DNA follows: TGTGCCAGCAGCTTCCTGGATGGTGAGCAGTTCTTC. It encodes CASSFLDGEQFF. The chain links TRBV7-9 to TRBJ2-1; unclear D gene. The V gene's germline CDR1 is SEHNR and CDR2 FQNEAQ (reference sequence). Deletions cut 3 bases from V and 9 bases from J, with 9 bases between. The CDR3 totals 12 residues.

The chain combines TRBV29-1 with TRBJ2-4; TRBD2 agrees at 14 bases. The closer fit of TRBJ2-7 to the DNA end suggests the J call may be wrong. CDR1 is SQVTM and CDR2 is ANQGSEA in the germline V gene. The CDR3 length is 16 residues. The CDR3 reads CSVRQTGLAGVGEQYF. DNA of the CDR3: TGCAGCGTACGTCAAACGGGACTAGCGGGGGTGGGCGAGCAGTACTTC.

The chain couples TRBV28 to TRBJ2-1; perhaps TRBD1 as D (5 bases). V lost 5 bases and J lost 6, with 26 bases in between. The germline V gene encodes CDR1 MDHEN and CDR2 SYDVKM. This CDR3 has 18 residues. CDR3 coding DNA: TGTGCCAGCAGTCCCCATGCAGGGCCCATCGTAAGTGGCAATGAGCAGTTCTTC. Amino acids: CASSPHAGPIVSGNEQFF.

This clonotype was picked up a small number of times. The chain is built from TRBV9 and TRBJ2-1; weak D call: TRBD2 (6 bases). In germline, CDR1 is SGDLS, CDR2 YYNGEE. Trimming removed 3 bases at V and 3 bases at J, with 13 bases between. This CDR3 has 15 residues. CDR3 coding DNA: TGTGCCAGCAGCGGTCGGGGGAGTGTCTACAATGAGCAGTTCTTC. Its translation: CASSGRGSVYNEQFF.

The chain has TRBV3-1 and TRBJ2-4; 8 nucleotides match TRBD1. The end of the DNA is better explained by TRBJ2-7, so the J call may be wrong. CDR3 size: 15 residues. Germline loops: CDR1 LGHDT, CDR2 YNNKEL (reference sequence). This chain's CDR3 is CASSRDQGAVYEQYF. As DNA, the CDR3 is TGTGCCAGCAGCCGAGATCAGGGGGCTGTATACGAGCAGTACTTC.

This chain uses TRBV5-1 with TRBJ2-3, with a possible D match to TRBD1 (6 bases). The V end was cut by 0 bases, the J end by 5 bases, with 16 bases between. This CDR3 is 16 amino acids long. Germline values: CDR1 SGHRS, CDR2 YFSETQ. In nucleotides, the CDR3 is TGCGCCAGCAGCTTGGAAGCTGGGGGCGGTGGAGATACGCAGTATTTT. This translates into CASSLEAGGGGDTQYF.

The V call is TRBV28, the J call TRBJ1-5; D possibly corresponds to TRBD1 (5 bases). V was shortened by 5 bases and J by 7 bases, with 18 bases between the two germline ends. CDR1 and CDR2 (germline): MDHEN, SYDVKM. The CDR3 has 15 amino acids. The CDR3 DNA follows: TGTGCCAGCAGTACCCTGGGCAGGGAGGGCCAGCCCCAGCATTTT. Residues: CASSTLGREGQPQHF. The full variable domain, completed using reference TRBV28 and TRBJ1-5, is DVKVTQSSRYLVKRTGEKVFLECVQDMDHENMFWYRQDPGLGLRLIYFSYDVKMKEKGDIPEGYSVSREKKERFSLILESASTNQTSMYLCASSTLGREGQPQHFGDGTRLSIL.

This clonotype was seen ten or more times. The chain uses TRBV20-1 and TRBJ2-1, with TRBD2 matching over 10 bases. V trimming: 4 bases; J trimming: 2 bases; junction bases outside the gene matches: 2. This CDR3 has 14 residues. Per germline, CDR1 DFQATT and CDR2 SNEGSKA (reference sequence). The CDR3 DNA follows: TGCAGTGCTACCAGCGGGGGGGCCTACAATGAGCAGTTCTTC. It is translated as CSATSGGAYNEQFF.

This clonotype was seen repeatedly, ten times or more. The gene calls are TRBV4-1 and TRBJ2-7, with D perhaps TRBD2 (6 bases). Trimming took 3 bases from V and 2 from J, leaving 17 bases between them. Germline assignment: CDR1 MGHRA and CDR2 YSYEKL. This CDR3 has 16 amino acids. CDR3 residues: CASSQGRGKGPYEQYF. The CDR3 nucleotides read TGCGCCAGCAGCCAGGGTCGGGGGAAAGGGCCCTACGAGCAGTACTTC.

The V and J genes are TRBV20-1 and TRBJ2-5; D ambiguous. From germline, CDR1 is DFQATT and CDR2 SNEGSKA (reference sequence). The CDR3 loop spans 12 amino acids. Trimming cost V 5 bases and J 5 bases, with 12 bases left between them. CDR3 sequence: CSAVESSETQYF. The CDR3 DNA reads TGCAGTGCTGTAGAGTCTTCGGAGACCCAGTACTTC.